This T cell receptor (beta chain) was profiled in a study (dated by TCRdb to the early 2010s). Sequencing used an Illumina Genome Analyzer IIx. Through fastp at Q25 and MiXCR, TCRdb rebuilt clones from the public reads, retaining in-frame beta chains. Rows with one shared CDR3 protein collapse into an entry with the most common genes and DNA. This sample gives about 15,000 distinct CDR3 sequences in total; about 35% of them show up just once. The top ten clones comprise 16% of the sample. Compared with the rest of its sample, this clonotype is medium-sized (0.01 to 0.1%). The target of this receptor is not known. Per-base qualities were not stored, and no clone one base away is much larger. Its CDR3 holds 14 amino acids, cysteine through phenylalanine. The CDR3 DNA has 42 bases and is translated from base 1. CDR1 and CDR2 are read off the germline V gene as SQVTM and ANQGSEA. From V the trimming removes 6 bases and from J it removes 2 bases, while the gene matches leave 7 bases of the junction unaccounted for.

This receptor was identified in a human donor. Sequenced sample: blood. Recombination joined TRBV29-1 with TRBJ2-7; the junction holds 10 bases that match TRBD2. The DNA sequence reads TGCAGCGTCATAGCGGGAGGACCTCCCTACGAGCAGTACTTC. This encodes CSVIAGGPPYEQYF.